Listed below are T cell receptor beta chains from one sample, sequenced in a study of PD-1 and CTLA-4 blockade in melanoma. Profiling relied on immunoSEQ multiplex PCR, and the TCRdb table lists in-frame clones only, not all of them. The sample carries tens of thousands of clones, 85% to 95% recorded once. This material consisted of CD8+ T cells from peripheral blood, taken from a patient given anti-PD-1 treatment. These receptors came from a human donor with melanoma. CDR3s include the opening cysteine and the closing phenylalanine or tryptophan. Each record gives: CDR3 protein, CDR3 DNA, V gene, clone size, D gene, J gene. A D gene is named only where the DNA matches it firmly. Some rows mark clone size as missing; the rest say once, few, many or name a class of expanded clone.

CDR3aa: CASSYSTSVKGETQYF
CDR3nt: TGTGCCAGCAGTTACTCGACTAGCGTCAAGGGGGAGACCCAGTACTTC
v_gene: TRBV6-6
abundance: .
d_gene: TRBD2
j_gene: TRBJ2-5

CDR3aa: CAWSVTGPDTQYF
CDR3nt: TGTGCCTGGAGTGTGACAGGACCAGATACGCAGTATTTT
v_gene: TRBV30
abundance: once
d_gene: .
j_gene: TRBJ2-3

CDR3aa: CASSVGTANEKLFF
CDR3nt: TGTGCCAGTAGTGTCGGGACAGCTAATGAAAAACTGTTTTTT
v_gene: TRBV19
abundance: .
d_gene: TRBD1
j_gene: TRBJ1-4

CDR3aa: CASSQVGSTGELFF
CDR3nt: TGCGCCAGCAGCCAAGTAGGGAGCACCGGGGAGCTGTTTTTT
v_gene: TRBV4-1
abundance: .
d_gene: .
j_gene: TRBJ2-2

CDR3aa: CASSGPGQGFKNSPLHF
CDR3nt: TGTGCCAGCAGCGGTCCAGGACAGGGCTTTAAAAATTCACCCCTCCACTTT
v_gene: TRBV9
abundance: once
d_gene: TRBD1
j_gene: TRBJ1-6

CDR3aa: CASSLSLMRTEAFF
CDR3nt: TGTGCCAGCAGTTTGTCCTTAATGAGGACTGAAGCTTTCTTT
v_gene: TRBV27
abundance: once
d_gene: .
j_gene: TRBJ1-1

CDR3aa: CASRETDYLTYEQYF
CDR3nt: TGTGCCAGCCGGGAGACCGATTACCTGACCTACGAGCAGTACTTC
v_gene: TRBV28
abundance: .
d_gene: .
j_gene: TRBJ2-7

CDR3aa: CASSLAMGNIQYF
CDR3nt: TGTGCCAGCAGTTTGGCTATGGGGAACATTCAGTACTTC
v_gene: TRBV27
abundance: .
d_gene: .
j_gene: TRBJ2-4

CDR3aa: CSVEGNNYEQYF
CDR3nt: TGCAGCGTTGAAGGCAACAACTACGAGCAGTACTTC
v_gene: TRBV29-1
abundance: .
d_gene: .
j_gene: TRBJ2-7

CDR3aa: CASSIDPGEASPLHF
CDR3nt: TGTGCCAGTAGTATAGATCCGGGGGAGGCTTCACCCCTCCACTTT
v_gene: TRBV19
abundance: .
d_gene: .
j_gene: TRBJ1-6

CDR3aa: CASSQDQVNEQFF
CDR3nt: TGTGCCAGCAGCCAAGACCAGGTCAATGAGCAGTTCTTC
v_gene: TRBV3-1/TRBV3-2
abundance: .
d_gene: .
j_gene: TRBJ2-1

CDR3aa: CAISEATGFRTDTQYF
CDR3nt: TGTGCCATCAGTGAGGCGACAGGGTTCAGAACAGATACGCAGTATTTT
v_gene: TRBV10-3
abundance: .
d_gene: TRBD1
j_gene: TRBJ2-3

CDR3aa: CASSPRKAGELFF
CDR3nt: TGTGCCAGCAGCCCGAGGAAGGCCGGGGAGCTGTTTTTT
v_gene: TRBV6-5
abundance: .
d_gene: .
j_gene: TRBJ2-2

CDR3aa: CASSPGTVGNEKLFF
CDR3nt: TGTGCCAGCAGCCCAGGGACAGTTGGGAATGAAAAACTGTTTTTT
v_gene: TRBV7-6
abundance: .
d_gene: TRBD1
j_gene: TRBJ1-4

CDR3aa: CASSYAAPYEQYF
CDR3nt: TGTGCCAGCAGTTACGCGGCCCCCTACGAGCAGTACTTC
v_gene: TRBV27
abundance: .
d_gene: .
j_gene: TRBJ2-7

CDR3aa: CASSLGQVNTGELFF
CDR3nt: TGTGCCAGCAGCCTCGGGCAGGTGAACACCGGGGAGCTGTTTTTT
v_gene: TRBV5-5
abundance: .
d_gene: .
j_gene: TRBJ2-2

CDR3aa: CASSKGSIASYEQYF
CDR3nt: TGTGCCAGCAGTAAGGGAAGCATTGCGTCCTACGAGCAGTACTTC
v_gene: TRBV3-1/TRBV3-2
abundance: .
d_gene: .
j_gene: TRBJ2-7

CDR3aa: CASSSDDHSGANVLTF
CDR3nt: TGTGCCAGCAGCTCCGACGACCACTCTGGGGCCAACGTCCTGACTTTC
v_gene: TRBV7-9
abundance: .
d_gene: .
j_gene: TRBJ2-6

CDR3aa: CSVDWAGRVQETQYF
CDR3nt: TGCAGCGTTGATTGGGCGGGGCGGGTACAAGAGACCCAGTACTTC
v_gene: TRBV29-1
abundance: once
d_gene: .
j_gene: TRBJ2-5

CDR3aa: CASSQWTNNEQFF
CDR3nt: TGTGCCAGCAGCCAGTGGACCAACAATGAGCAGTTCTTC
v_gene: TRBV4-2
abundance: .
d_gene: .
j_gene: TRBJ2-1

CDR3aa: CASSSPPTGNYGYTF
CDR3nt: TGTGCCAGTAGTTCACCCCCGACAGGGAACTATGGCTACACCTTC
v_gene: TRBV19
abundance: .
d_gene: TRBD1
j_gene: TRBJ1-2

CDR3aa: CASSLAIVENTEAFF
CDR3nt: TGTGCCAGCAGCTTAGCCATAGTAGAGAACACTGAAGCTTTCTTT
v_gene: TRBV11-2
abundance: once
d_gene: .
j_gene: TRBJ1-1

CDR3aa: CASSPVSDGKGNTGELFF
CDR3nt: TGTGCCAGCAGTCCCGTAAGTGATGGTAAAGGAAACACCGGGGAGCTGTTTTTT
v_gene: TRBV27
abundance: .
d_gene: .
j_gene: TRBJ2-2

CDR3aa: CASSDVAGAMETQYF
CDR3nt: TGTGCCAGCAGTGATGTTGCGGGGGCGATGGAGACCCAGTACTTC
v_gene: TRBV6-1
abundance: .
d_gene: .
j_gene: TRBJ2-5

CDR3aa: CAWSGRTSGSPGTYNEQFF
CDR3nt: TGTGCCTGGAGTGGGAGGACTAGCGGGAGTCCCGGTACCTACAATGAGCAGTTCTTC
v_gene: TRBV30
abundance: .
d_gene: TRBD2
j_gene: TRBJ2-1

CDR3aa: CASSLGSYYGYTF
CDR3nt: TGTGCCAGCAGCCTAGGGTCTTACTATGGCTACACCTTC
v_gene: TRBV13
abundance: .
d_gene: .
j_gene: TRBJ1-2

CDR3aa: CASSSAEMNTEAFF
CDR3nt: TGTGCCAGCAGTTCGGCCGAAATGAACACTGAAGCTTTCTTT
v_gene: TRBV28
abundance: .
d_gene: .
j_gene: TRBJ1-1

CDR3aa: CATSILGGKDTQYF
CDR3nt: TGTGCCACCAGCATCCTAGGGGGGAAAGATACGCAGTATTTT
v_gene: TRBV15
abundance: .
d_gene: .
j_gene: TRBJ2-3

CDR3aa: CASSYSRQSYGYTF
CDR3nt: TGTGCCAGCAGTTACTCGAGACAGTCCTATGGCTACACCTTC
v_gene: TRBV6-5
abundance: .
d_gene: .
j_gene: TRBJ1-2

CDR3aa: CASSAKGHSNQPQHF
CDR3nt: TGTGCCAGCAGCGCTAAGGGTCATAGCAATCAGCCCCAGCATTTT
v_gene: TRBV27
abundance: .
d_gene: .
j_gene: TRBJ1-5

CDR3aa: CASTLGNTEAFF
CDR3nt: TGTGCCAGCACCCTAGGGAACACTGAAGCTTTCTTT
v_gene: TRBV2
abundance: .
d_gene: .
j_gene: TRBJ1-1

CDR3aa: CASSDPGSGLTNEKLFF
CDR3nt: TGTGCCAGCAGTGACCCGGGGTCGGGATTAACTAATGAAAAACTGTTTTTT
v_gene: TRBV25-1
abundance: .
d_gene: .
j_gene: TRBJ1-4

CDR3aa: CASSIDRGRADSPLHF
CDR3nt: TGTGCCAGCAGCATAGACAGGGGCCGTGCCGATTCACCCCTCCACTTT
v_gene: TRBV13
abundance: .
d_gene: TRBD1
j_gene: TRBJ1-6

CDR3aa: CASSSTLGTEAFF
CDR3nt: TGTGCCAGCAGCTCTACTCTGGGGACTGAAGCTTTCTTT
v_gene: TRBV6-2/TRBV6-3
abundance: medium-sized
d_gene: .
j_gene: TRBJ1-1

CDR3aa: CASSQDEGPNNSPLHF
CDR3nt: TGCGCCAGCAGCCAAGATGAAGGGCCAAATAATTCACCCCTCCACTTT
v_gene: TRBV4-1
abundance: .
d_gene: .
j_gene: TRBJ1-6

CDR3aa: CASSPLGGNEQFF
CDR3nt: TGTGCCAGCAGCCCCCTAGGGGGTAATGAGCAGTTCTTC
v_gene: TRBV4-2
abundance: few
d_gene: .
j_gene: TRBJ2-1

CDR3aa: CASSPDSGNIQYF
CDR3nt: TGTGCCAGCAGCCCTGACTCGGGGAACATTCAGTACTTC
v_gene: TRBV28
abundance: .
d_gene: .
j_gene: TRBJ2-4

CDR3aa: CASSSEQAGDYNSYEQYF
CDR3nt: TGTGCCAGCAGCTCAGAACAAGCCGGGGACTACAATTCCTACGAGCAGTACTTC
v_gene: TRBV7-9
abundance: .
d_gene: TRBD2
j_gene: TRBJ2-7

CDR3aa: CASSQTRATTGELFF
CDR3nt: TGTGCCAGCAGCCAAACCCGGGCGACCACCGGGGAGCTGTTTTTT
v_gene: TRBV5-4
abundance: .
d_gene: .
j_gene: TRBJ2-2

CDR3aa: CASSLTPATDYGYTF
CDR3nt: TGTGCCAGCAGTTTGACCCCCGCGACAGATTATGGCTACACCTTC
v_gene: TRBV27
abundance: .
d_gene: .
j_gene: TRBJ1-2

CDR3aa: CASSPYPATNEKLFF
CDR3nt: TGTGCCAGCAGCCCCTACCCGGCAACTAATGAAAAACTGTTTTTT
v_gene: TRBV7-9
abundance: .
d_gene: .
j_gene: TRBJ1-4

CDR3aa: CASSPGAYNEQFF
CDR3nt: TGTGCCAGTAGTCCCGGAGCCTACAATGAGCAGTTCTTC
v_gene: TRBV19
abundance: .
d_gene: .
j_gene: TRBJ2-1

CDR3aa: CASSQQEYNEQFF
CDR3nt: TGCGCCAGCAGCCAACAGGAGTACAATGAGCAGTTCTTC
v_gene: TRBV4-1
abundance: .
d_gene: .
j_gene: TRBJ2-1

CDR3aa: CASLQASDTGELFF
CDR3nt: TGCGCCAGCCTACAGGCTTCCGACACCGGGGAGCTGTTTTTT
v_gene: TRBV10-2
abundance: .
d_gene: .
j_gene: TRBJ2-2

CDR3aa: CASSEAGELGGGYTF
CDR3nt: TGTGCCAGCAGTGAAGCAGGGGAGCTGGGGGGAGGCTACACCTTC
v_gene: TRBV6-1
abundance: once
d_gene: .
j_gene: TRBJ1-2

CDR3aa: CATSRDAGGNEKLFF
CDR3nt: TGTGCCACCAGCAGAGATGCAGGGGGAAATGAAAAACTGTTTTTT
v_gene: TRBV15
abundance: .
d_gene: TRBD1
j_gene: TRBJ1-4

CDR3aa: CASSEFRTGVNGYTF
CDR3nt: TGTGCCAGCAGCGAATTTAGAACAGGGGTAAACGGCTACACCTTC
v_gene: TRBV2
abundance: .
d_gene: TRBD1
j_gene: TRBJ1-2

CDR3aa: CASSPSPGHIQYF
CDR3nt: TGTGCCAGCAGCCCATCACCTGGCCACATTCAGTACTTC
v_gene: TRBV6-2/TRBV6-3
abundance: .
d_gene: .
j_gene: TRBJ2-4

CDR3aa: CASSQGGASDEQYF
CDR3nt: TGTGCCAGCAGCCAAGGGGGCGCATCTGACGAGCAGTACTTC
v_gene: TRBV4-2
abundance: few
d_gene: .
j_gene: TRBJ2-7

CDR3aa: CASSSQSSGRSYNEQFF
CDR3nt: TGTGCCAGCAGCTCCCAATCGAGCGGGAGGTCCTACAATGAGCAGTTCTTC
v_gene: TRBV7-8
abundance: .
d_gene: TRBD2
j_gene: TRBJ2-1

CDR3aa: CASDPSSRGDPRSPLHF
CDR3nt: TGTGCCAGCGACCCCAGTTCCAGGGGGGACCCCAGGTCACCCCTCCACTTT
v_gene: TRBV25-1
abundance: few
d_gene: TRBD1
j_gene: TRBJ1-6

CDR3aa: CASGLAGYNEQFF
CDR3nt: TGTGCCAGCGGACTAGCGGGGTACAATGAGCAGTTCTTC
v_gene: TRBV27
abundance: .
d_gene: TRBD2
j_gene: TRBJ2-1